The sequence of this T cell receptor (beta chain) was determined in a study of T cell responses to AZD1222 COVID-19 vaccine. Study information: Second-dose intervals of approximately 4 or approximately 12 weeks were pooled.

Assay: immunoSEQ multiplex PCR; the TCRdb copy retains only in-frame clones and omits some. The table includes about 95,000 clones, approximately 91% detected once. V dropped 8 bases and J dropped 0 bases, with 14 bases sitting between them. Germline assignment: CDR1 SNHLY and CDR2 FYNNEI. The CDR3 is 15 residues long. On this clone: Distinct nucleotide sequences in the sample also encode this CDR3.

This specimen consisted of peripheral blood, obtained on day 0 of AZD1222 vaccination. The clonotype originates from an adult in good health. This chain uses TRBV2 with TRBJ1-5, with D hard to call. The CDR3 spells CASRRTDNSNQPQHF. The DNA of the CDR3 is TGTGCCAGCCGACGGACGGATAATAGCAATCAGCCCCAGCATTTT.